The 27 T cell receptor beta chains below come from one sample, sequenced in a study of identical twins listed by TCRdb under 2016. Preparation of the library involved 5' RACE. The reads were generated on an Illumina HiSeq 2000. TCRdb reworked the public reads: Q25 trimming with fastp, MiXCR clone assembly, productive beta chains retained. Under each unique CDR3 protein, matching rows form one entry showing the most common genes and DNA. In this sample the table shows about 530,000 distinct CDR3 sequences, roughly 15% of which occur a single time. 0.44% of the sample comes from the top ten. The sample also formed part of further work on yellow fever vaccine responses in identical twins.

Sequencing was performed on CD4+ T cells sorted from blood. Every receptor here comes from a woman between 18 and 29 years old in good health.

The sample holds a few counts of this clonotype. CDR3 region: CSVEYTSGSYNEQFF. The DNA of the CDR3 is TGCAGCGTTGAATACACTAGCGGGAGTTACAATGAGCAGTTCTTC. The chain recombines TRBV29-1 with TRBJ2-1; 11 bases are a match to TRBD2. With V trimmed by 2 bases and J by 4 bases, 4 bases remained unmatched. The CDR3 runs 15 residues. The germline gives CDR1 SQVTM, CDR2 ANQGSEA.

CDR3 nucleotide sequence: TGTGCCAGCAGCGGGGGGACCCCAGAGACCCAGTACTTC. Translating gives CASSGGTPETQYF. The chain employs TRBV12-3 or TRBV12-4 and TRBJ2-5, with TRBD2 identical over 7 bases. Losses at the gene ends were 6 bases for V and 4 bases for J; bases not matched to a gene: 5. This CDR3 has 13 residues.

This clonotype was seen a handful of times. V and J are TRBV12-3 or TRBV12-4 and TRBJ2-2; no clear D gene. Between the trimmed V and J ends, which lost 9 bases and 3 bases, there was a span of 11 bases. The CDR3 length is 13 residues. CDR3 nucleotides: TGTGCCAGTAATGAGGTGGACACCGGGGAGCTGTTTTTT. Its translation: CASNEVDTGELFF.

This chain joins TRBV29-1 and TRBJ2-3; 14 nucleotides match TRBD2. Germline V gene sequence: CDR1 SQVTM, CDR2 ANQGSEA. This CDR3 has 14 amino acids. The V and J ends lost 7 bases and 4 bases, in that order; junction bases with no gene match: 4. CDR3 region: CSAGTSGSSDTQYF. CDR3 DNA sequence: TGCAGCGCCGGGACTAGCGGGAGCTCAGATACGCAGTATTTT.

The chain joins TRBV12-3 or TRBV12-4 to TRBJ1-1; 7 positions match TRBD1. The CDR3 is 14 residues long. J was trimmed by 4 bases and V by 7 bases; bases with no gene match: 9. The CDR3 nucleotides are TGTGCCAGCAATAAGGGGGCTTGGGTCACTGAAGCTTTCTTT. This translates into CASNKGAWVTEAFF.

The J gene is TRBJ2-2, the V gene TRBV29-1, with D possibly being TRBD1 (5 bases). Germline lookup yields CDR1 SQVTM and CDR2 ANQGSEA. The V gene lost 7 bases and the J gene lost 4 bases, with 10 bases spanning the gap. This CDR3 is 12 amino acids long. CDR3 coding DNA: TGCAGCGCCCCTAGGGGCACCGGGGAGCTGTTTTTT. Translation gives CSAPRGTGELFF.

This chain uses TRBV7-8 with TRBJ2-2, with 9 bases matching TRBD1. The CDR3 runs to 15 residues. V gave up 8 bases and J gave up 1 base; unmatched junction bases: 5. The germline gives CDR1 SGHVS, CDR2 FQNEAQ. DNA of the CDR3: TGTGCCAGCCAGTCGGGACAGGGGAACACCGGGGAGCTGTTTTTT. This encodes CASQSGQGNTGELFF.

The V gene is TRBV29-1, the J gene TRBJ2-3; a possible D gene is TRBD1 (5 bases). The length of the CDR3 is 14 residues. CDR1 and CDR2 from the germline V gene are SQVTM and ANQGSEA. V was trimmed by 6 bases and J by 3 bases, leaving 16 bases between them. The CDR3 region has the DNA TGCAGCGTCCCCGGGCCCCAGGGAACAGATACGCAGTATTTT. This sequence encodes CSVPGPQGTDTQYF.

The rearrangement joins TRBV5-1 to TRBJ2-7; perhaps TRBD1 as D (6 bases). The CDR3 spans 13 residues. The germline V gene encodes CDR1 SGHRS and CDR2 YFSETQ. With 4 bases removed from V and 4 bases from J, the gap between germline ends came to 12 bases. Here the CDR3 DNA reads TGCGCCAGCAGCCGCACACAGGGTTACGAGCAGTACTTC. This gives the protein CASSRTQGYEQYF.

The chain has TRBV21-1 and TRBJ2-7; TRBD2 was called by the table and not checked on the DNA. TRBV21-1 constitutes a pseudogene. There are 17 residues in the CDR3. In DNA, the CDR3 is TGTGCCACCTCGGGACTAGCGGGGGTTGCTGACTCCTACGAGCAGTACGTC. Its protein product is CATSGLAGVADSYEQYV.

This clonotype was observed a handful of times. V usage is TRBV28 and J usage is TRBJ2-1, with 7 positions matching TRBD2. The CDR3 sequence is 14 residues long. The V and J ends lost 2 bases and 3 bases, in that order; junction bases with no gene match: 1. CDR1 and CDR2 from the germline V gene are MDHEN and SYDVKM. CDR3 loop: CASSLLAVYNEQFF. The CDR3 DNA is TGTGCCAGCAGTTTACTAGCGGTCTACAATGAGCAGTTCTTC.

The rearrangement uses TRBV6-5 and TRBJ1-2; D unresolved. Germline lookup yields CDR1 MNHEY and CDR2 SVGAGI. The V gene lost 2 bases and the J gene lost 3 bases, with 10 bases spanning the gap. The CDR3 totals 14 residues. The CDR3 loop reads CASSYGSGYYGYTF. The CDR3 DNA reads TGTGCCAGCAGTTACGGCAGCGGTTACTATGGCTACACCTTC.

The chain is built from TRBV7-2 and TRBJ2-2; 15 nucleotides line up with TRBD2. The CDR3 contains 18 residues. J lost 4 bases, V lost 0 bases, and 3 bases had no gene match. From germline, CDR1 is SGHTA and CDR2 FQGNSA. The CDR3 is CASSLARTSGRVTGELFF. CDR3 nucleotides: TGTGCCAGCAGCTTAGCGCGGACTAGCGGGAGGGTCACCGGGGAGCTGTTTTTT.

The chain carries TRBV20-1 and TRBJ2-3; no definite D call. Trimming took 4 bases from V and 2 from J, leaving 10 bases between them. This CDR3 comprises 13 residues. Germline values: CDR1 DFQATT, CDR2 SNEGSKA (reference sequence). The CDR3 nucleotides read TGCAGTGCTATTAGTGGGGTCACAGATACGCAGTATTTT. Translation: CSAISGVTDTQYF.

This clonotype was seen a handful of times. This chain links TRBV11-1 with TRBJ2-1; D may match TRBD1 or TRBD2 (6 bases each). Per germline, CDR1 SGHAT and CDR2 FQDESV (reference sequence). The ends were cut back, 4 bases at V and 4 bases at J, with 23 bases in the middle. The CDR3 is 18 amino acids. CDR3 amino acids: CASSSLGGRDLLYNEQFF. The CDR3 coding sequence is TGTGCCAGCAGCTCCCTAGGGGGACGGGACTTACTATACAATGAGCAGTTCTTC.

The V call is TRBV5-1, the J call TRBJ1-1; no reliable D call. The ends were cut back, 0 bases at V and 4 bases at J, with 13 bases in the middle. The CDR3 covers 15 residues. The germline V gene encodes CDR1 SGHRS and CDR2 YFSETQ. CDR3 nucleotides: TGCGCCAGCAGCTTGGTCGGCGGCCTGGCCACTGAAGCTTTCTTT. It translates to CASSLVGGLATEAFF.

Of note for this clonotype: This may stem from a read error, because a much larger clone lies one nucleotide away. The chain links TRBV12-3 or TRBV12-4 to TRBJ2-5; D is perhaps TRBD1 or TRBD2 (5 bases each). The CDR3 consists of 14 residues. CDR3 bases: TGTGCCAGCACCAAAGGAGGCGCTGAGGGGACCCAGCACTTC. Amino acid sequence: CASTKGGAEGTQHF.

Written as DNA, the CDR3 is TGTGCCAGCAGCAGGTCGGTGAACACCGGGGAGCTGTTTTTT. Its translation is CASSRSVNTGELFF. The chain joins TRBV7-6 to TRBJ2-2, with D hard to call. This CDR3 spans 14 amino acids. Trimming cost V 5 bases and J 1 base, with 8 bases left between them. Germline loops: CDR1 SGHVS, CDR2 FNYEAQ.

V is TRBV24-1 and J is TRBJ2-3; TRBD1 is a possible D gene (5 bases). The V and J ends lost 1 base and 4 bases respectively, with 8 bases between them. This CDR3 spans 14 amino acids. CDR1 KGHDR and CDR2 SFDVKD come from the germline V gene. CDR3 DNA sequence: TGTGCCACCAGTGATTTAGGGGCGGCAGATACGCAGTATTTT. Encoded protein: CATSDLGAADTQYF.

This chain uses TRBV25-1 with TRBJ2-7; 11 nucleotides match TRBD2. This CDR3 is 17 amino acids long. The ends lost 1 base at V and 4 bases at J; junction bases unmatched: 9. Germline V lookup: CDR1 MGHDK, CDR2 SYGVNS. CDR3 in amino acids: CASSESTSGSKWYEQYF. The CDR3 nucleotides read TGTGCCAGCAGTGAATCTACTAGCGGGAGTAAGTGGTACGAGCAGTACTTC.

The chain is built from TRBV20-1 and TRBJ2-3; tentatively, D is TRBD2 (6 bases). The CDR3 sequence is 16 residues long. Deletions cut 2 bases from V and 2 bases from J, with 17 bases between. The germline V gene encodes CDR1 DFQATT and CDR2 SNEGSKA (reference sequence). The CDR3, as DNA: TGCAGTGCTAGACAGTTAGAGGGAGGAGCCACAGATACGCAGTATTTT. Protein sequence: CSARQLEGGATDTQYF.

In DNA, the CDR3 is TGTGCCAGCAGCTTGGTCAGAACCACGGCCGGGGAGCTGTTTTTT. Amino acids: CASSLVRTTAGELFF. The J gene is TRBJ2-2, the V gene TRBV5-6; D not resolved. V lost 0 bases and J 6 bases, leaving 12 bases between the germline ends. Germline CDR1 SGHDT, CDR2 YYEEEE. The CDR3 has 15 amino acids. The variable domain in full, completed from reference TRBV5-6 and TRBJ2-2, reads DAGVTQSPTHLIKTRGQQVTLRCSPKSGHDTVSWYQQALGQGPQFIFQYYEEEERQRGNFPDRFSGHQFPNYSSELNVNALLLGDSALYLCASSLVRTTAGELFFGEGSRLTVL.

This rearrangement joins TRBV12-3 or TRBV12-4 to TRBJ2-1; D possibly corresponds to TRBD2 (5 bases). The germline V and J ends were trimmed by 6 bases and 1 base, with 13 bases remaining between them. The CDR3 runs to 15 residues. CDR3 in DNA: TGTGCCAGCAGCCGAGGGTTCTCGTCCTACAATGAGCAGTTCTTC. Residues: CASSRGFSSYNEQFF.

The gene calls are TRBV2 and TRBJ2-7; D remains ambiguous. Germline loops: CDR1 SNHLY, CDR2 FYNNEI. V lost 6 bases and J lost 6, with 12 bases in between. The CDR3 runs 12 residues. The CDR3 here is CASREQRGEQYV. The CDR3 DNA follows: TGTGCCAGCAGGGAACAGAGAGGCGAGCAGTACGTC.

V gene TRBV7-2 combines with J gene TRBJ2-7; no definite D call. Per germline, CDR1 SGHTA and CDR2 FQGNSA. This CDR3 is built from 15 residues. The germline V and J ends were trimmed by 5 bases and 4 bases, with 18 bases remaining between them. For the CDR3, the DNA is TGTGCCAGCAGCCCAATTTCCGGTTCGATTTACGAGCAGTACTTC. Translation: CASSPISGSIYEQYF.

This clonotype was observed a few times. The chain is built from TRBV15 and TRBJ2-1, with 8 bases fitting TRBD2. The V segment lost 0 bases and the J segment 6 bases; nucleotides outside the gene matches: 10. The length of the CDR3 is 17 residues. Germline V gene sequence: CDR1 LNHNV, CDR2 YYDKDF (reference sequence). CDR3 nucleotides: TGTGCCACCAGCAGAGATTCACCAGCGGGAGCCCGCAATGAGCAGTTCTTC. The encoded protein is CATSRDSPAGARNEQFF.

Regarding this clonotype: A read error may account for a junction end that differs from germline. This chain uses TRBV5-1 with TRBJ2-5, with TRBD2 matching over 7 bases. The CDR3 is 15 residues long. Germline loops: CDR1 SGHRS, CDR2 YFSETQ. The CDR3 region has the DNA TGCGCCAGCAGCTTTAGAGAGCGGGGAAGAGAGGCCCAGTACTTC. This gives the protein CASSFRERGREAQYF. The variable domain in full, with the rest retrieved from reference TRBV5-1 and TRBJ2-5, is KAGVTQTPRYLIKTRGQQVTLSCSPISGHRSVSWYQQTPGQGLQFLFEYFSETQRNKGNFPGRFSGRQFSNSRSEMNVSTLELGDSALYLCASSFRERGREAQYFGPGTRLLVL.